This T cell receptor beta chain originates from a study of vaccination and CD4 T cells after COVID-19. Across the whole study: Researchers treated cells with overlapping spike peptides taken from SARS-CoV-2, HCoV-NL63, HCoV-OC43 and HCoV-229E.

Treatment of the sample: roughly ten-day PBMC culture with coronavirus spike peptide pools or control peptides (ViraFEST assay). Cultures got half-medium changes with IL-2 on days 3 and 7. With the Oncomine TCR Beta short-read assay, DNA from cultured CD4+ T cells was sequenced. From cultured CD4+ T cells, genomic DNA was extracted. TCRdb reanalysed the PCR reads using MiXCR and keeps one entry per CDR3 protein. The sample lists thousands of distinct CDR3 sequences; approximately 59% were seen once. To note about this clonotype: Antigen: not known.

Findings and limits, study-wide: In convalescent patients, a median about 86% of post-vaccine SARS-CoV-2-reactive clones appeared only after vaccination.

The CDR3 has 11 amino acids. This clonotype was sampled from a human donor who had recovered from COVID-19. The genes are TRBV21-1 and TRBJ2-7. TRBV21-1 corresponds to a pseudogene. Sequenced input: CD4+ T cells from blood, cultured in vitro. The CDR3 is CASRKTEEQYF. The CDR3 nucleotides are TGTGCCAGCAGAAAGACGGAGGAGCAGTACTTC.